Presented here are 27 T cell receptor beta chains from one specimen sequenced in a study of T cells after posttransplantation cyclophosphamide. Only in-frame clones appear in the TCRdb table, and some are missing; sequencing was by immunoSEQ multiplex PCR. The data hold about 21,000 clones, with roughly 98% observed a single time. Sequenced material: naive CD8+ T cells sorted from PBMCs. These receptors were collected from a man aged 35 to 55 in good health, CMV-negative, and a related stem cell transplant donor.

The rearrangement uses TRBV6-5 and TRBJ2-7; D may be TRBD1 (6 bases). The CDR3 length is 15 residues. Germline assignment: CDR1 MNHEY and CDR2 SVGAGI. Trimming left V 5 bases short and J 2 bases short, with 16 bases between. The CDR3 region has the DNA TGTGCCAGCAGTGGCCCCGGGACACACACCTACGAGCAGTACTTC. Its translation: CASSGPGTHTYEQYF.

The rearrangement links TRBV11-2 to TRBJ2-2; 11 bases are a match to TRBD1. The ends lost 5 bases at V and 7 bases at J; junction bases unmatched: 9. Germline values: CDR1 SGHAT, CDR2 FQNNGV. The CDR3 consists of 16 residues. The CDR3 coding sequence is TGTGCCAGCAGCAGTAGGACAGGGGGCTTCGGCGGGGAGCTGTTTTTT. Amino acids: CASSSRTGGFGGELFF.

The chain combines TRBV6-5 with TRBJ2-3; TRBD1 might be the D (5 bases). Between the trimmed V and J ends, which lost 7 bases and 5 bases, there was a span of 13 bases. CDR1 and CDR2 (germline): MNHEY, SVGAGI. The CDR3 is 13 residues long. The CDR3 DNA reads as TGTGCCAGCACCCAGGGAACCGGAGATACGCAGTATTTT. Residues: CASTQGTGDTQYF.

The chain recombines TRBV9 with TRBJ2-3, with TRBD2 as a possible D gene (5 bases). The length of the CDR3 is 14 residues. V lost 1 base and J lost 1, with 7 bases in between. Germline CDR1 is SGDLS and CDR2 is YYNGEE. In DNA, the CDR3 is TGTGCCAGCAGCGTAAGTAGCGGCACAGATACGCAGTATTTT. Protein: CASSVSSGTDTQYF.

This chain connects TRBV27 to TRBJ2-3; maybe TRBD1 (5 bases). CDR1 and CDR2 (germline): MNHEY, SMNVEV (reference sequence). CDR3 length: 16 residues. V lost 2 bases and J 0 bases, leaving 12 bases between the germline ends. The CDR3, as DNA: TGTGCCAGCAGTTTACAGGGAATAGTGAGCACAGATACGCAGTATTTT. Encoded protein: CASSLQGIVSTDTQYF.

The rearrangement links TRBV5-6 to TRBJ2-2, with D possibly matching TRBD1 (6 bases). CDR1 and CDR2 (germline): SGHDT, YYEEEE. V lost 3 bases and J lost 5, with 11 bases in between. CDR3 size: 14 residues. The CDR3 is CASSSGEKTGELFF. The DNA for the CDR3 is TGTGCCAGCAGCTCAGGGGAGAAGACCGGGGAGCTGTTTTTT.

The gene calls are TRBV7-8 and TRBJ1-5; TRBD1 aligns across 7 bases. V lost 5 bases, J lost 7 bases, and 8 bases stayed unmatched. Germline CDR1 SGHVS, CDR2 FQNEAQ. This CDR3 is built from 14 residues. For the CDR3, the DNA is TGTGCCAGCAGCGGAGGAACAGGGGTCCAGCCCCAGCATTTT. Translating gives CASSGGTGVQPQHF.

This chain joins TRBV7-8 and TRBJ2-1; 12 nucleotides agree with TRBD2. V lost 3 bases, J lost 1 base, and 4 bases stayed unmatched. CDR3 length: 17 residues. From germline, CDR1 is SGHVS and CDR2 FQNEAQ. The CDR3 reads CASSLAGTSGSYNEQFF. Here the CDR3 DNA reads TGTGCCAGCAGCTTGGCCGGGACTAGCGGGTCCTACAATGAGCAGTTCTTC.

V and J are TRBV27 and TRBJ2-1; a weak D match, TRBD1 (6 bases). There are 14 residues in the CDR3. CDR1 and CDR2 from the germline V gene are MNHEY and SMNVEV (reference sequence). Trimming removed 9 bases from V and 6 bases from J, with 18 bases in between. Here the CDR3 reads CASSTGVVGNEQFF. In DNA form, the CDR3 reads TGTGCCAGTTCGACAGGAGTCGTAGGCAATGAGCAGTTCTTC.

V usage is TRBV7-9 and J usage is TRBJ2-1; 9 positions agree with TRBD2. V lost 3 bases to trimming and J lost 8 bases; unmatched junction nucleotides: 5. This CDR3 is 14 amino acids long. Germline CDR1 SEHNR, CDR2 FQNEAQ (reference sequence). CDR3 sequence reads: CASSLVSGSDEQFF. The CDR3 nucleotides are TGTGCCAGCAGCTTGGTTAGCGGGAGCGATGAGCAGTTCTTC.

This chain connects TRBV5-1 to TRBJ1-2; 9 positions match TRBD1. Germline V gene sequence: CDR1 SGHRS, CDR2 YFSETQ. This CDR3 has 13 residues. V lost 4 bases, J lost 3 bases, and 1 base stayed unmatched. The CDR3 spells CASSRTGDYGYTF. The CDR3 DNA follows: TGCGCCAGCAGCCGGACAGGGGACTATGGCTACACCTTC.

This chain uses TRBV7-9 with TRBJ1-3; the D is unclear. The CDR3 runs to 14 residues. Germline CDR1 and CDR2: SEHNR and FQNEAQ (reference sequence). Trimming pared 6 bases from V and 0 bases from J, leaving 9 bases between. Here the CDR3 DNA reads TGTGCCAGCAGGGAGGAGGGCTCTGGAAACACCATATATTTT. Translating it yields CASREEGSGNTIYF.

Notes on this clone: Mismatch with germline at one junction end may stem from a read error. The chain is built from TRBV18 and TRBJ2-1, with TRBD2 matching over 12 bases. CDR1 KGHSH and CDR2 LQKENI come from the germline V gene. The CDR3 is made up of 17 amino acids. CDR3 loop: CASSPETSGRLYNEQFF. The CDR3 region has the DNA TGTGCCAGCTCGCCGGAGACTAGCGGGAGATTATACAACGAGCAGTTCTTC.

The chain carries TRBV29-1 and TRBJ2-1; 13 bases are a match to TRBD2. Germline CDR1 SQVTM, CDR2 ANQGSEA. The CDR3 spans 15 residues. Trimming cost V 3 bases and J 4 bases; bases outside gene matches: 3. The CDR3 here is CSVEGTSGVYNEQFF. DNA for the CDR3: TGCAGCGTTGAGGGGACTAGCGGGGTTTACAATGAGCAGTTCTTC.

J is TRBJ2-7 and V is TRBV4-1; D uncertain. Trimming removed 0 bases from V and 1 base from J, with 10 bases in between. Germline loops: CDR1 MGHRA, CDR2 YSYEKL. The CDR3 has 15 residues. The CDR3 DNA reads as TGCGCCAGCAGCCAAGAGAACGGTTTATCCTACGAGCAGTACTTC. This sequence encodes CASSQENGLSYEQYF.

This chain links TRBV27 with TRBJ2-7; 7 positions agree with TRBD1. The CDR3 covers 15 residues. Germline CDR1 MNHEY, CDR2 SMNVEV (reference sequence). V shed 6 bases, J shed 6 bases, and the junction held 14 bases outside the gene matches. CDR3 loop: CASSIDREGIREQYF. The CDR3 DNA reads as TGTGCCAGCAGCATCGACAGGGAAGGAATCCGCGAGCAGTACTTC.

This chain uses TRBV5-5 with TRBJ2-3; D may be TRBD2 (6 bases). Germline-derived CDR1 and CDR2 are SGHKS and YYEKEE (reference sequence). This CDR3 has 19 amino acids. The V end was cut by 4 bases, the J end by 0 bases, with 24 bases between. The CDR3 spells CASSQASRWGGTSTDTQYF. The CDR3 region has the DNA TGTGCCAGCAGCCAGGCTAGCCGATGGGGAGGCACTAGCACAGATACGCAGTATTTT.

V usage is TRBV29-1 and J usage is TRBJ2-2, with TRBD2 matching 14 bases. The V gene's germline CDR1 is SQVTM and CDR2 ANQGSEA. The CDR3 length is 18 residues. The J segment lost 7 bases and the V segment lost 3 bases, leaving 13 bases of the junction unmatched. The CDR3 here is CSVDLGLAGEGLHGELFF. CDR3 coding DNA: TGCAGCGTTGACCTGGGACTAGCGGGAGAGGGTCTCCACGGGGAGCTGTTTTTT.

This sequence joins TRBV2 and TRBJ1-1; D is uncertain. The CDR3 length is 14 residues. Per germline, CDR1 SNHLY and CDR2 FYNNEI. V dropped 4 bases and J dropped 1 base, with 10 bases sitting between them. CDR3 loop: CASSGRRKNTEAFF. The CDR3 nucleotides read TGTGCCAGCAGTGGTCGGAGGAAGAACACTGAAGCTTTCTTT.

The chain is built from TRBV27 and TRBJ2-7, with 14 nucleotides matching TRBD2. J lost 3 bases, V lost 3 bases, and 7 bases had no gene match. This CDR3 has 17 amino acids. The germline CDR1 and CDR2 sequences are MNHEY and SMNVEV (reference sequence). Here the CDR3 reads CASSFLGLAGEIYEQYF. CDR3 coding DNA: TGTGCCAGCAGTTTCTTGGGACTAGCGGGAGAGATCTACGAGCAGTACTTC.

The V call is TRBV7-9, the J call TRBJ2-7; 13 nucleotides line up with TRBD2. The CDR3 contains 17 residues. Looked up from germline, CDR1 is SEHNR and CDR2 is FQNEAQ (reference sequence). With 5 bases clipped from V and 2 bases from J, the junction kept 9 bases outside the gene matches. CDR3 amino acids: CASSPRTSGRATYEQYF. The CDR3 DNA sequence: TGTGCCAGCAGCCCTCGGACTAGCGGGAGAGCAACCTACGAGCAGTACTTC.

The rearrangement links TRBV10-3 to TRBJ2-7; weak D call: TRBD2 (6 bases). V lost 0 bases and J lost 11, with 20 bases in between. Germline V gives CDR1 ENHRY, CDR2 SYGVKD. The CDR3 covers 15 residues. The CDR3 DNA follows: TGTGCCATCAGTGAGTCGGAGCGGGCACCAAGTCTCGAGTACTTC. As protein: CAISESERAPSLEYF.

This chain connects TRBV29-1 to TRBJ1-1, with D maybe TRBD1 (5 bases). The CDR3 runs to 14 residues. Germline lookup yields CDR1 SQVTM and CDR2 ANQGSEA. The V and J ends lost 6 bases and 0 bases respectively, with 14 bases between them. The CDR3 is CSVPAGLMNTEAFF. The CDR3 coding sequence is TGCAGCGTCCCCGCGGGACTTATGAACACTGAAGCTTTCTTT. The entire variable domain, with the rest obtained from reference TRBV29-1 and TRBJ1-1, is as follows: SAVISQKPSRDICQRGTSLTIQCQVDSQVTMMFWYRQQPGQSLTLIATANQGSEATYESGFVIDKFPISRPNLTFSTLTVSNMSPEDSSIYLCSVPAGLMNTEAFFGQGTRLTVV.

In DNA, the CDR3 is TGTGCCAGCAGTCTCGGGACTAGCGTCTACGAGCAGTACTTC. Protein product: CASSLGTSVYEQYF. The genes are TRBV6-6 and TRBJ2-5, with 10 bases fitting TRBD2. The J call is uncertain, as TRBJ2-7 better fits the DNA end. This CDR3 spans 14 amino acids. The germline V gene encodes CDR1 MNHNY and CDR2 SVGAGI (reference sequence).

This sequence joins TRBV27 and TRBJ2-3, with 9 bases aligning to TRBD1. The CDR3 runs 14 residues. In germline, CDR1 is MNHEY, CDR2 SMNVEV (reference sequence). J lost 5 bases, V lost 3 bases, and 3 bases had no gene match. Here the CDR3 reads CASSLTGGGDTQYF. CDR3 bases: TGTGCCAGCAGTTTGACAGGGGGTGGAGATACGCAGTATTTT.

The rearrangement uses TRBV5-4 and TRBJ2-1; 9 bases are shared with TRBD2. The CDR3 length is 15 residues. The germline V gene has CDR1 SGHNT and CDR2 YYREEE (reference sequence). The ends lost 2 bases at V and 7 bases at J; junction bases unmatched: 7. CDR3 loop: CASSLWREGGNEQFF. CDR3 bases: TGTGCCAGCAGCTTATGGCGGGAGGGGGGGAATGAGCAGTTCTTC.

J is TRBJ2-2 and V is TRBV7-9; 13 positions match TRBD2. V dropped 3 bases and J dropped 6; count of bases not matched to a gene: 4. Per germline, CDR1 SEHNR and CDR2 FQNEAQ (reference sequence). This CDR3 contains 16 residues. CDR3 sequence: CASSLGLAGYAGELFF. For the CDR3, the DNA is TGTGCCAGCAGCTTGGGACTAGCGGGATACGCCGGGGAGCTGTTTTTT.